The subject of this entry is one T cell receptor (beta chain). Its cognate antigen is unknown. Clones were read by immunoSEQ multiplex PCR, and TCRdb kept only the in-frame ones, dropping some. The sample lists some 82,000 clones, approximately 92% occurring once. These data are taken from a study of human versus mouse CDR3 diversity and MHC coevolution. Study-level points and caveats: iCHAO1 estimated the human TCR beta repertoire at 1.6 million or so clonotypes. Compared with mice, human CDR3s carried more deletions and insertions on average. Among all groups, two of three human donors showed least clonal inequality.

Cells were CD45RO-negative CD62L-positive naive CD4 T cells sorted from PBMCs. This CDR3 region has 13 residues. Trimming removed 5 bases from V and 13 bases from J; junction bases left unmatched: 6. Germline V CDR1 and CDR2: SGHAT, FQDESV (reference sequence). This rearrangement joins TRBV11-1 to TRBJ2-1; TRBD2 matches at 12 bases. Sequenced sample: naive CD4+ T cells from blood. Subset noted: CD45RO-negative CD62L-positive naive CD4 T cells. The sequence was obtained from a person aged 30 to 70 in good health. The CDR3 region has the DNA TGTGCCAGCAGCCTTCGACTAGCGGGAGAACAGTTCTTC. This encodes CASSLRLAGEQFF.